In terms of frequency, the clone carrying this T cell receptor (beta chain) is large. Its antigen is unknown. TRB was amplified from about 250 ng of peripheral blood genomic DNA per sample. The CDR3 covers 13 residues. Germline-derived CDR1 and CDR2 are MNHEY and SVGAGI. This sample was included in a study of T cell clusters in autoimmune cytopenias. Study observations and caveats: Exclusive TRB clusters were around 2.9-fold more numerous in healthy donors than in active autoimmune hepatitis. TRB repertoire shifts in secondary cytopenia and chronic lymphocytic leukemia mostly reflected lymphoma, not autoimmunity.

TRB rearrangements were amplified by touch-down multiplex PCR with mixed TRB-A/B primers. TCRdb reprocessed the multiplex PCR reads, with one entry per CDR3 protein and no DNA. In total, the table holds 2,500 to 3,000 distinct CDR3 sequences. Sequencing was carried out using peripheral blood. This TCR was sampled from a human donor with an autoimmune cytopenia or autoimmune hepatitis (not recorded which). J is TRBJ2-3 and V is TRBV6-5; TCRdb's D call of TRBD2 is untestable without DNA. This CDR3 is CASSYRTSPTQYF.